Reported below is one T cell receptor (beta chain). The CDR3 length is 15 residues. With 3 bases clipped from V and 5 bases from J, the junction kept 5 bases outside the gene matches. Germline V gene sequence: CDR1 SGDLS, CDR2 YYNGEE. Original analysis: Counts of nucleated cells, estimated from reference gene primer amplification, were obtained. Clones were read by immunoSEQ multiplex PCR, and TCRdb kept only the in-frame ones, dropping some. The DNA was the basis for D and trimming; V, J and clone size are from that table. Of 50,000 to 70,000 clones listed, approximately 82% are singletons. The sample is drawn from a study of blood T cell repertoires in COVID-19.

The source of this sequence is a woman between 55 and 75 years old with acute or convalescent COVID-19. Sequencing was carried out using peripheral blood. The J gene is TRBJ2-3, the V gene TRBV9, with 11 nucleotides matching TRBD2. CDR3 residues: CASSGSGGAGDTQYF. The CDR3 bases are TGTGCCAGCAGCGGTAGCGGGGGGGCTGGAGATACGCAGTATTTT.